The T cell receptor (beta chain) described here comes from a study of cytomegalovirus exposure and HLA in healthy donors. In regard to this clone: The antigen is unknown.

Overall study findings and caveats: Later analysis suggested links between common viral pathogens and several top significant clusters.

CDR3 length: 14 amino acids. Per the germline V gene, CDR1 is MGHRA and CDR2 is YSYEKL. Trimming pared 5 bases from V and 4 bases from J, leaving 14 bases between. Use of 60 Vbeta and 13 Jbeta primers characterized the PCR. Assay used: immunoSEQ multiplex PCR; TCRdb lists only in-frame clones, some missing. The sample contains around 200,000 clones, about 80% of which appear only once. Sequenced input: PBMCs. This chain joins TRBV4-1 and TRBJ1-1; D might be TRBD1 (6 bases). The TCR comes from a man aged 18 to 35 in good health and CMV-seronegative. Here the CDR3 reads CASSEGHLGTEAFF. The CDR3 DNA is TGCGCCAGCAGCGAGGGACATCTGGGCACTGAAGCTTTCTTT.